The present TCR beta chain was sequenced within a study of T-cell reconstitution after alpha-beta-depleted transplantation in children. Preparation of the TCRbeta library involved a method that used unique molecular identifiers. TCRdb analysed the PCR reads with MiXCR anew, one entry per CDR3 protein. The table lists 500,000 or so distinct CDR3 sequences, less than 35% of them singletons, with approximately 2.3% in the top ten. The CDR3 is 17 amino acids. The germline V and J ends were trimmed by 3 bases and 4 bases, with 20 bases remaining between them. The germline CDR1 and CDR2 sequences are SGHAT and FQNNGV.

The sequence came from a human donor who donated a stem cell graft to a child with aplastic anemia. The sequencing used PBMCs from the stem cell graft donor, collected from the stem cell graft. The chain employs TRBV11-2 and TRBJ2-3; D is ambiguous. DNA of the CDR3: TGTGCCAGCAGCTTTGGGTCCCGAAGAAGGTTGTCAGATACGCAGTATTTT. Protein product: CASSFGSRRRLSDTQYF.